This TCR beta chain was recovered during a study of blood T cell repertoires in COVID-19. Study as a whole: COVID-19 samples, acute and convalescent, were from the United States, Italy and Spain. In each case, the material was cDNA or gDNA derived from T cells, B-cell-depleted T cells, or PBMCs.

Authors' analysis steps: Cell counts per sample came from amplifying reference gene primers. Assay: immunoSEQ multiplex PCR; the TCRdb copy retains only in-frame clones and omits some. V and J calls and clone size are copied from that table; D and trimming were computed from the DNA. The sample shows approximately 150,000 clones, 86% of them seen only once. The V and J ends lost 0 bases and 0 bases respectively, with 19 bases between them. Germline-derived CDR1 and CDR2 are SGHRS and YFSETQ. The length of the CDR3 is 18 residues. The sample taken for sequencing was peripheral blood. The clonotype comes from a woman aged 70 to 79 with acute or convalescent COVID-19. The chain recombines TRBV5-1 with TRBJ2-7, with a tentative D call TRBD2 (5 bases). The CDR3 protein is CASSLVSAGRGLSYEQYF. DNA for the CDR3: TGCGCCAGCAGCTTGGTCTCGGCTGGGCGAGGACTCTCCTACGAGCAGTACTTC.